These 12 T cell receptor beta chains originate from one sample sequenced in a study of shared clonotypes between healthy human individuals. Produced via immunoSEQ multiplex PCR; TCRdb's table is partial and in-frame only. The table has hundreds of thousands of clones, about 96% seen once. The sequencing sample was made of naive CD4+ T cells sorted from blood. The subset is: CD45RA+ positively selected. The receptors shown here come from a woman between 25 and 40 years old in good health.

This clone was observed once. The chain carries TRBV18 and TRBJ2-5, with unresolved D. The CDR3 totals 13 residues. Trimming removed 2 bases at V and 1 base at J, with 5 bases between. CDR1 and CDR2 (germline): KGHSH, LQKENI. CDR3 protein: CASSPAVQETQYF. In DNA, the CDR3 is TGTGCCAGCTCACCAGCGGTCCAAGAGACCCAGTACTTC.

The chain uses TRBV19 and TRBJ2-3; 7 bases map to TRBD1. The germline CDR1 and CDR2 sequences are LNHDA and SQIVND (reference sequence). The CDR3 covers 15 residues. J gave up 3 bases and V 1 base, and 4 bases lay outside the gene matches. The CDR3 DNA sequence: TGTGCCAGTAGTATAGTGGGCAGGGGGACAGATACGCAGTATTTT. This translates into CASSIVGRGTDTQYF.

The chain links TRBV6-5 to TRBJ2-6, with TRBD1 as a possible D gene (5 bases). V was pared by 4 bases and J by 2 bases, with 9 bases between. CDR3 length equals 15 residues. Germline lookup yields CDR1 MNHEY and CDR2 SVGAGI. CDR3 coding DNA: TGTGCCAGCAGTTCGCCCAGGGCTGGGGCCAACGTCCTGACTTTC. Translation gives CASSSPRAGANVLTF.

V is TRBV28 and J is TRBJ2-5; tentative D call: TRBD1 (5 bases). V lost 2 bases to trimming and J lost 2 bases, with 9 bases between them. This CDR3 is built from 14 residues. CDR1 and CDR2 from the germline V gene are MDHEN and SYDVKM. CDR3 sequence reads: CASSLGAIQETQYF. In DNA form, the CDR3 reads TGTGCCAGCAGTTTAGGGGCGATACAAGAGACCCAGTACTTC.

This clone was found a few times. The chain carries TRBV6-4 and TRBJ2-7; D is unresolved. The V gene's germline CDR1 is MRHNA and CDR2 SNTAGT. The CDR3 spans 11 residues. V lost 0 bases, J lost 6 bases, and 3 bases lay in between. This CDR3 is CASSDSREQYF. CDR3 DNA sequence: TGTGCCAGCAGTGACTCGCGCGAGCAGTACTTC.

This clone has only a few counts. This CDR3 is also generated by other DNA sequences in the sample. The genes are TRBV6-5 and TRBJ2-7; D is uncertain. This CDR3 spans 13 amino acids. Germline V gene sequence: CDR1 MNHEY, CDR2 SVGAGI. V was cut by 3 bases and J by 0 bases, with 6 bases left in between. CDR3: CASSYSGSYEQYF. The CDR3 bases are TGTGCCAGCAGTTATTCAGGCTCCTACGAGCAGTACTTC.

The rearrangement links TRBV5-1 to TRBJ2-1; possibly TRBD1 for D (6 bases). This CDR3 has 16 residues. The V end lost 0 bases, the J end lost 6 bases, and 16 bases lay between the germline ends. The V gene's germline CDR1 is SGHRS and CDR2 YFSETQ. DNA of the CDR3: TGCGCCAGCAGCTTGGACACAGGGAACATCGGCAATGAGCAGTTCTTC. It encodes CASSLDTGNIGNEQFF.

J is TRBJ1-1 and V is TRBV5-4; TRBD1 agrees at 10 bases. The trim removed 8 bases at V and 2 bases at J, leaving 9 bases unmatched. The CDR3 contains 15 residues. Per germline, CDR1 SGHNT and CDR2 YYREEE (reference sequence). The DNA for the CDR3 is TGTGCCAGTAACCGGGGGGACAGGGGTAACACTGAAGCTTTCTTT. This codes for CASNRGDRGNTEAFF.

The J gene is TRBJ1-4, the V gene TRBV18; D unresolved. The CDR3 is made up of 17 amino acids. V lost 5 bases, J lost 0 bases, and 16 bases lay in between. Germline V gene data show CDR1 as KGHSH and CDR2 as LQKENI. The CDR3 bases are TGTGCCAGCTCATTCGACGGAACCCTTGCAACTAATGAAAAACTGTTTTTT. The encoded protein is CASSFDGTLATNEKLFF.

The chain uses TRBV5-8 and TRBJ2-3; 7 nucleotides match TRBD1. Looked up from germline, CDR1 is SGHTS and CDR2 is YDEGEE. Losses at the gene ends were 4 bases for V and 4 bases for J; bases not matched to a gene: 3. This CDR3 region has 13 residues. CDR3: CASSMGQPDTQYF. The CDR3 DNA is TGTGCCAGCAGCATGGGACAGCCAGATACGCAGTATTTT. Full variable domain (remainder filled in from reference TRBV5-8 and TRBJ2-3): EAGVTQSPTHLIKTRGQQATLRCSPISGHTSVYWYQQALGLGLQFLLWYDEGEERNRGNFPPRFSGRQFPNYSSELNVNALELEDSALYLCASSMGQPDTQYFGPGTRLTVL.

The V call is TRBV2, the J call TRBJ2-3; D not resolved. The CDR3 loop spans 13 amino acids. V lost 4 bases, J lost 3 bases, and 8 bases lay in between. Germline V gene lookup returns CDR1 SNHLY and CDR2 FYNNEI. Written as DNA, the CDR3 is TGTGCCAGCAGTGGGCAGGAAACAGATACGCAGTATTTT. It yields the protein CASSGQETDTQYF.

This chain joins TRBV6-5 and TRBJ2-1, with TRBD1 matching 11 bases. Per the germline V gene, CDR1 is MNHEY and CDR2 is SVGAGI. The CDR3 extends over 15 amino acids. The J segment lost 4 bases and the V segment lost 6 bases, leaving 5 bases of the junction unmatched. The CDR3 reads CASRSGTGGYNEQFF. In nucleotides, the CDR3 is TGTGCCAGCAGGTCCGGGACAGGGGGATACAATGAGCAGTTCTTC.